One sample yielded the 21 T cell receptor beta chains listed below, sequenced in a study of Graves' ophthalmopathy and Graves' hyperthyroidism. Amplification targeted the TCR beta CDR3 regions, with RNA transcripts as the source material. First-round RT-PCR with HTBI primers preceded a second-round multiplex PCR. TCRdb re-derived calls from the multiplex PCR reads in MiXCR, one entry per CDR3 protein. The sample comprises 230,000 or so distinct CDR3 sequences, about 46% of which are singletons, and about 45% rests with the top ten. Source material: peripheral blood. These receptors all come from an adult man with Graves' ophthalmopathy.

Remarks on this clonotype: At one end, the junction sequence differs from germline, possibly due to a read error. The gene calls are TRBV29-1 and TRBJ1-5, with D perhaps TRBD1 (5 bases). Germline CDR1 SQVTM, CDR2 ANQGSEA. There are 12 residues in the CDR3. This chain's CDR3 is CSVGGGNQLQHF. Here the CDR3 DNA reads TGCAGCGTTGGGGGCGGCAATCAGCTCCAGCATTTT. The variable domain in full, completed from reference TRBV29-1 and TRBJ1-5, reads SAVISQKPSRDICQRGTSLTIQCQVDSQVTMMFWYRQQPGQSLTLIATANQGSEATYESGFVIDKFPISRPNLTFSTLTVSNMSPEDSSIYLCSVGGGNQLQHFGDGTRLSIL.

The chain carries TRBV5-1 and TRBJ2-2; D is undetermined. Between the trimmed V and J ends, which lost 0 bases and 5 bases, there was a span of 11 bases. The CDR3 has 15 amino acids. Germline V gene lookup returns CDR1 SGHRS and CDR2 YFSETQ. The CDR3 sequence: CASSLESSLTGELFF. The CDR3 nucleotides read TGCGCCAGCAGCTTGGAGAGCAGCTTAACCGGGGAGCTGTTTTTT.

This clonotype appeared many times. The V call is TRBV20-1, the J call TRBJ1-1; weak D call: TRBD1 (5 bases). Germline values: CDR1 DFQATT, CDR2 SNEGSKA (reference sequence). CDR3 length: 11 residues. V dropped 1 base and J dropped 11 bases, with 11 bases sitting between them. The CDR3 DNA reads as TGCAGTGCTAGAGGGGGAGGGGACGCTTTCTTT. It specifies CSARGGGDAFF.

This chain links TRBV6-5 with TRBJ1-4, with TRBD1 identical over 8 bases. Germline V gene lookup returns CDR1 MNHEY and CDR2 SVGAGI. The ends lost 6 bases at V and 6 bases at J; junction bases unmatched: 3. The CDR3 covers 13 residues. The CDR3, as DNA: TGTGCCAGCAGAACGACAGGGGATGAAAAACTGTTTTTT. Protein product: CASRTTGDEKLFF.

CDR3 bases: TGTGCCACCTACGAGCAGTACTTC. Protein product: CATYEQYF. This chain links TRBV10-3 with TRBJ2-7; no firm D call. Germline CDR1 reads ENHRY; CDR2 reads SYGVKD. The V end lost 10 bases, the J end lost 2 bases, and 0 bases lay between the germline ends. The CDR3 spans 8 residues.

This clonotype was counted only a few times. This rearrangement joins TRBV7-2 to TRBJ1-4, with 8 bases lining up with TRBD1. CDR1 is SGHTA and CDR2 is FQGNSA in the germline V gene. This CDR3 has 13 residues. V gave up 4 bases and J gave up 7 bases; unmatched junction bases: 2. The CDR3 nucleotides are TGTGCCAGCAGCTCGGGACAGGTTGAAAAACTGTTTTTT. As protein: CASSSGQVEKLFF.

This chain uses TRBV24-1 with TRBJ2-4; D uncertain. The CDR3 is 17 residues long. With 4 bases removed from V and 0 bases from J, the gap between germline ends came to 15 bases. CDR1 KGHDR and CDR2 SFDVKD come from the germline V gene. The CDR3 DNA reads TGTGCCACCAGTGAACGACCGGGCCGATTAGCCAAAAACATTCAGTACTTC. Residues: CATSERPGRLAKNIQYF.

This chain links TRBV29-1 with TRBJ2-3; TRBD1 agrees at 7 bases. Trimming took 5 bases from V and 0 from J; bases not matched to a gene: 8. The CDR3 spans 15 residues. Germline lookup yields CDR1 SQVTM and CDR2 ANQGSEA. CDR3 sequence: CSVHQTGLSTDTQYF. DNA of the CDR3: TGCAGCGTTCACCAGACAGGGCTAAGCACAGATACGCAGTATTTT.

The table lists this clonotype with a few counts. The chain uses TRBV7-9 and TRBJ1-2; D ambiguous. CDR1 is SEHNR, CDR2 FQNEAQ, per germline (reference sequence). There are 14 residues in the CDR3. Trimming shortened V by 0 bases and J by 3 bases, and 8 bases separated the two germline ends. The CDR3 here is CASSLARQDYGYTF. The CDR3 DNA reads TGTGCCAGCAGCTTAGCGCGGCAGGACTATGGCTACACCTTC.

The J gene is TRBJ2-7, the V gene TRBV25-1; D is undetermined. CDR3 size: 12 residues. The V end was cut by 3 bases, the J end by 2 bases, with 5 bases between. The germline gives CDR1 MGHDK, CDR2 SYGVNS. DNA for the CDR3: TGTGCCAGCAGTGACTCTACCTACGAGCAGTACTTC. It encodes CASSDSTYEQYF.

This chain connects TRBV4-2 to TRBJ1-4; 12 nucleotides line up with TRBD1. This CDR3 has 15 residues. The V and J ends lost 2 bases and 7 bases, in that order; junction bases with no gene match: 2. Germline V gene data show CDR1 as LGHNA and CDR2 as YNFKEQ. Written as DNA, the CDR3 is TGTGCCAGCAGCCAACGGGACAGGGGGCCTGAAAAACTGTTTTTT. Residues: CASSQRDRGPEKLFF.

The genes are TRBV10-3 and TRBJ2-2, with 7 bases matching TRBD2. V lost 4 bases to trimming and J lost 4 bases; unmatched junction nucleotides: 3. The CDR3 extends over 14 amino acids. Germline CDR1 is ENHRY and CDR2 is SYGVKD. DNA of the CDR3: TGTGCCATCAGTGGGACTAGATCCACCGGGGAGCTGTTTTTT. Protein sequence: CAISGTRSTGELFF.

This clonotype was found a few times. V gene TRBV5-8 combines with J gene TRBJ2-7; D is undetermined. CDR1 SGHTS and CDR2 YDEGEE come from the germline V gene. V was shortened by 2 bases and J by 1 base, with 10 bases between the two germline ends. This CDR3 region has 14 residues. Here the CDR3 DNA reads TGTGCCAGCAGCTTTTCGGACGGGTCCTACGAGCAGTACTTC. Translated, it gives CASSFSDGSYEQYF.

The chain links TRBV10-3 to TRBJ2-7, with TRBD2 identical over 8 bases. Germline V gives CDR1 ENHRY, CDR2 SYGVKD. J was trimmed by 1 base and V by 10 bases; bases with no gene match: 9. CDR3 length equals 14 residues. Written as DNA, the CDR3 is TGTGCCAGCAGCACCGGGACTAGATCCTACGAGCAGTACTTC. Translating it yields CASSTGTRSYEQYF.

Only a few counts were recorded for this clonotype. The gene calls are TRBV29-1 and TRBJ2-7; a weak D match, TRBD1 (6 bases). The CDR3 runs 13 residues. V lost 6 bases, J lost 7 bases, and 19 bases lay in between. In germline, CDR1 is SQVTM, CDR2 ANQGSEA. CDR3 residues: CSVWTASQREQYF. In nucleotides, the CDR3 is TGCAGCGTCTGGACAGCTTCACAACGGGAGCAGTACTTC.

The chain carries TRBV20-1 and TRBJ1-5; D unclear. The V gene lost 3 bases and the J gene lost 2 bases, with 14 bases spanning the gap. CDR3 size: 15 residues. Per the germline V gene, CDR1 is DFQATT and CDR2 is SNEGSKA (reference sequence). CDR3 DNA: TGCAGTGCTAGGGGAGAGGGCGGGGGCAATCAGCCCCAGCATTTT. Protein: CSARGEGGGNQPQHF.

This clonotype was observed once. This sequence joins TRBV5-8 and TRBJ1-3; 7 bases agree with TRBD1. CDR3 length: 14 amino acids. Germline values: CDR1 SGHTS, CDR2 YDEGEE. J gave up 3 bases and V 4 bases, and 4 bases lay outside the gene matches. The CDR3 bases are TGTGCCAGCAGCACGGACAGGCTTGGAAACACCATATATTTT. This gives the protein CASSTDRLGNTIYF.

This chain uses TRBV14 with TRBJ2-2, with a weak D call TRBD1 (5 bases). The CDR3 contains 15 residues. Between the trimmed V and J ends, which lost 6 bases and 2 bases, there was a span of 13 bases. The germline gives CDR1 SGHDN, CDR2 FVKESK. The CDR3 loop reads CASSQPGRNTGELFF. As DNA, the CDR3 is TGTGCCAGCAGTCAGCCAGGGCGAAACACCGGGGAGCTGTTTTTT.

The V gene is TRBV4-1, the J gene TRBJ1-2; 8 bases are a match to TRBD1. CDR3 size: 15 residues. After removal of 0 bases from V and 3 bases from J, the junction contained 3 bases not matched to a gene. Germline lookup yields CDR1 MGHRA and CDR2 YSYEKL. CDR3 loop: CASSQEPGQDYGYTF. The CDR3 nucleotides are TGCGCCAGCAGCCAAGAACCGGGACAGGACTATGGCTACACCTTC.

The chain has TRBV5-5 and TRBJ2-5; TRBD1 agrees at 9 bases. The germline V gene encodes CDR1 SGHKS and CDR2 YYEKEE (reference sequence). The CDR3 sequence is 15 residues long. Trimming cost V 0 bases and J 3 bases; bases outside gene matches: 3. CDR3 residues: CASSLGRTGEETQYF. The CDR3 nucleotides read TGTGCCAGCAGCTTGGGACGGACAGGGGAAGAGACCCAGTACTTC.

This clonotype appeared a few times. This chain links TRBV29-1 with TRBJ2-3; D perhaps matches TRBD2 (8 bases). The CDR3 runs to 15 residues. Germline lookup yields CDR1 SQVTM and CDR2 ANQGSEA. V was trimmed by 8 bases and J by 2 bases, leaving 20 bases between them. In DNA form, the CDR3 reads TGCAGCATCGGGAGGGGGCTCGCATCCACAGATACGCAGTATTTT. Protein product: CSIGRGLASTDTQYF.